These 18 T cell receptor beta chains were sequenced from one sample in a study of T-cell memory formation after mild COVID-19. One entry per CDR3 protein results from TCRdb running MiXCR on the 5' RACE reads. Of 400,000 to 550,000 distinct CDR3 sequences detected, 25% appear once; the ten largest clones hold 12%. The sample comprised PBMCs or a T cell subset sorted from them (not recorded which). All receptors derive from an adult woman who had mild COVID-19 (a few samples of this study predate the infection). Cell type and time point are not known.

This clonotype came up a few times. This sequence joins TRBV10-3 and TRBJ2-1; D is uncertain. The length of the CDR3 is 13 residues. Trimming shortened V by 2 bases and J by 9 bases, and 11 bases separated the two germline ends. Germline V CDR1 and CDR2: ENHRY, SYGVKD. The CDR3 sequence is CAISESPEPEQFF. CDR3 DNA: TGTGCCATCAGTGAGAGCCCCGAGCCTGAGCAGTTCTTC.

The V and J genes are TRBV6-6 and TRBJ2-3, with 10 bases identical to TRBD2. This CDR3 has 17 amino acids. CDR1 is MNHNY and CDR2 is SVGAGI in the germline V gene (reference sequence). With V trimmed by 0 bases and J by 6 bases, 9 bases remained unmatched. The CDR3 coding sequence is TGTGCCAGCAGTTACTCGTCTAGCGGGGGTAACCCGGATACGCAGTATTTT. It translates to CASSYSSSGGNPDTQYF.

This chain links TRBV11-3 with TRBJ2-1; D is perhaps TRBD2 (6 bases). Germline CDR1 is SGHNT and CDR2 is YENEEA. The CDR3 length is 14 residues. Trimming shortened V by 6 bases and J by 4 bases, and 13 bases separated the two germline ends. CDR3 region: CASSKAGLYNEQFF. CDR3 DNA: TGTGCCAGCAGTAAAGCGGGTTTGTACAATGAGCAGTTCTTC.

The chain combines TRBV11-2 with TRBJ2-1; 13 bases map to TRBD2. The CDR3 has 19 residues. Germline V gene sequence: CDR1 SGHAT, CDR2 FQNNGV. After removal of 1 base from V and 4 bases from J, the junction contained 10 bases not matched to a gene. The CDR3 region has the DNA TGTGCCAGCAGCTTAGGGGAACTAGCGGGGGGGCCTGAGTACAATGAGCAGTTCTTC. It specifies CASSLGELAGGPEYNEQFF.

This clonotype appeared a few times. The CDR3 spells CASSREARPNTEAFF. The CDR3 nucleotides are TGTGCCAGCAGCCGAGAGGCCAGACCGAACACTGAAGCTTTCTTT. V is TRBV7-3 and J is TRBJ1-1; D is ambiguous. Trimming took 5 bases from V and 1 from J, leaving 14 bases between them. Germline V gene lookup returns CDR1 SGHTA and CDR2 FQGTGA. The CDR3 has 15 residues.

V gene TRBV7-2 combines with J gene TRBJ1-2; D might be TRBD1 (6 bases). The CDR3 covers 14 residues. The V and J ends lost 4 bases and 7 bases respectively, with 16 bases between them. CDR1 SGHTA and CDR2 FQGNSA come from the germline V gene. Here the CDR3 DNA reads TGTGCCAGCAGCTACCCTAGGGGGGCGCGTGGCTACACCTTC. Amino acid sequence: CASSYPRGARGYTF. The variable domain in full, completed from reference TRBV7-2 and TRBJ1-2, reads GAGVSQSPSNKVTEKGKDVELRCDPISGHTALYWYRQSLGQGLEFLIYFQGNSAPDKSGLPSDRFSAERTGGSVSTLTIQRTQQEDSAVYLCASSYPRGARGYTFGSGTRLTVV.

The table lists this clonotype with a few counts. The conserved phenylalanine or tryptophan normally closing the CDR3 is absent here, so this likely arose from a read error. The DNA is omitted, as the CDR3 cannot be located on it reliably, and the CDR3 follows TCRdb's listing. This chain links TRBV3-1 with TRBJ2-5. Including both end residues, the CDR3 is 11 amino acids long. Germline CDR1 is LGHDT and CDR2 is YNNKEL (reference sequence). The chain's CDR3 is CASSQVFTVIL.

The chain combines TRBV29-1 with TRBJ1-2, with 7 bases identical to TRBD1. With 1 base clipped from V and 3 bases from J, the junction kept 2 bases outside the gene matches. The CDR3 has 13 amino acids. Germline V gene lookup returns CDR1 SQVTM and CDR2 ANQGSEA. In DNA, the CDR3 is TGCAGCGTTGAAGGACAGGGTTACTATGGCTACACCTTC. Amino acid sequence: CSVEGQGYYGYTF. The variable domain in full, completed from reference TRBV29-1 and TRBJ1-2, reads SAVISQKPSRDICQRGTSLTIQCQVDSQVTMMFWYRQQPGQSLTLIATANQGSEATYESGFVIDKFPISRPNLTFSTLTVSNMSPEDSSIYLCSVEGQGYYGYTFGSGTRLTVV.

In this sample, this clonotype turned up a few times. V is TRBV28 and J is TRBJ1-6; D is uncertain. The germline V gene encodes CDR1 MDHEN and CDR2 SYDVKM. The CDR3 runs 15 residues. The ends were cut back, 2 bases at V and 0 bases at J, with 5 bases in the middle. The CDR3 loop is CASSLPNSYNSPLHF. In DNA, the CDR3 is TGTGCCAGCAGTTTACCCAACTCCTATAATTCACCCCTCCACTTT.

The CDR3 here is CASSFRPGQANYGYTF. CDR3 sequence (DNA): TGTGCCAGCAGCTTCCGACCAGGGCAAGCTAACTATGGCTACACCTTC. The chain couples TRBV7-2 to TRBJ1-2; a weak D match, TRBD1 (5 bases). V lost 3 bases, J lost 0 bases, and 14 bases lay in between. The CDR3 totals 16 residues. Germline V gene sequence: CDR1 SGHTA, CDR2 FQGNSA.

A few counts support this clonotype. CDR3 sequence reads: CAISPQGAPLFEQYF. The CDR3 DNA reads as TGTGCCATCAGTCCACAGGGGGCCCCTTTGTTTGAGCAGTACTTC. The chain has TRBV10-3 and TRBJ2-7; TRBD1 aligns across 9 bases. Germline assignment: CDR1 ENHRY and CDR2 SYGVKD. This CDR3 is built from 15 residues. V trimming: 5 bases; J trimming: 7 bases; junction bases outside the gene matches: 12.

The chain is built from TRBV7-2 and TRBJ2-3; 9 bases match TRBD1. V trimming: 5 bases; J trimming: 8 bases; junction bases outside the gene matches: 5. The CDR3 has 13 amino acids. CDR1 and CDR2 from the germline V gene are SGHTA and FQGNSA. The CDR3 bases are TGTGCCAGCAGCCCACAGGGGGCGGCTACGCAGTATTTT. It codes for CASSPQGAATQYF.

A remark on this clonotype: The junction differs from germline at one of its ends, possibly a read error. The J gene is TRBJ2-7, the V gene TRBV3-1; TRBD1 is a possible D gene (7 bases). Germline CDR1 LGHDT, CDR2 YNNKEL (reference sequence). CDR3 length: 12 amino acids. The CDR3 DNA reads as TGTGCCAGCAGCCTAGGAGGGGACAGCTACTCCTTC. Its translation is CASSLGGDSYSF.

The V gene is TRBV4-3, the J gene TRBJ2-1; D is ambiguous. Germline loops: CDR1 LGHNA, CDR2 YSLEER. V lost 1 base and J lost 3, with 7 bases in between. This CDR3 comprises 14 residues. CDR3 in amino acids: CASSQVGRYNEQFF. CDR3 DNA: TGCGCCAGCAGCCAAGTGGGCCGCTACAATGAGCAGTTCTTC.

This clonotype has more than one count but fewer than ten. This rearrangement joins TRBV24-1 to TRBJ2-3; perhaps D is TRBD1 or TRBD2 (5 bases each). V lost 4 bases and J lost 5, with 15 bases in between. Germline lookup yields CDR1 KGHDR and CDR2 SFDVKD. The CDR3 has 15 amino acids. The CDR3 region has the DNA TGTGCCACCAGTGAGGAGACCGGGACGGGAGATACGCAGTATTTT. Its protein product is CATSEETGTGDTQYF.

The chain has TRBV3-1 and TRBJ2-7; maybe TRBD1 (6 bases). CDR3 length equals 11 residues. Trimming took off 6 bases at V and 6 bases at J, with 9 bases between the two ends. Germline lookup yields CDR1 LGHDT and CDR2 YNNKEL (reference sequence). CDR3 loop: CASSQTGEQYF. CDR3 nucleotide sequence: TGTGCCAGCAGTCAGACAGGCGAGCAGTACTTC.

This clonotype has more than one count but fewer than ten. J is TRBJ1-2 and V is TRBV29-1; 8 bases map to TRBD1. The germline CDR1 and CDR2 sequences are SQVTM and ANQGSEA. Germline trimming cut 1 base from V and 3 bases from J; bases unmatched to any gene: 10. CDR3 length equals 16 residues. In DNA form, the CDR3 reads TGCAGCGTTGAAGTGAGATCGGACAGGGTAGACTATGGCTACACCTTC. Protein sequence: CSVEVRSDRVDYGYTF.

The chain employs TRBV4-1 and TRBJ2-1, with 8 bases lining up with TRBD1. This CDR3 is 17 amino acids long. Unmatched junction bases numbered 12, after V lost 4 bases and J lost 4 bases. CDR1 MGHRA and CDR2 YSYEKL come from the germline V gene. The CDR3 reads CASSLNPRTGSYNEQFF. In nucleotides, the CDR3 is TGCGCCAGCAGCCTTAATCCCCGGACAGGGTCATACAATGAGCAGTTCTTC.